Each of the 5 T cell receptor beta chains below was sequenced from the same sample in a study of blood T cell repertoires in COVID-19. Only in-frame clones appear in the TCRdb table, and some are missing; sequencing was by immunoSEQ multiplex PCR. The sample contains 200,000 to 250,000 clones, about four fifths of which appear only once. The sequencing sample was made of peripheral blood. The source is a woman of 80 years or more with acute or convalescent COVID-19.

This clone occurred many times. The J gene is TRBJ1-1, the V gene TRBV12-1; the DNA was not compared with TRBD1, the D call given in the table. TRBV12-1 is labeled a pseudogene. There are 17 residues in the CDR3. CDR3 in DNA: TGTGCCAGCAGCTTGTCAGGGGGCGGAAAGATGAACACTGAAGCTTTCTTT. It specifies CASSLSGGGKMNTEAFF.

The J gene is TRBJ1-5, the V gene TRBV2; maybe TRBD1 (6 bases). V was clipped by 3 bases and J by 3 bases, with 15 bases between them. Germline V gives CDR1 SNHLY, CDR2 FYNNEI. The CDR3 spans 16 residues. This chain's CDR3 is CASSEGRGDLNQPQHF. The CDR3 region has the DNA TGTGCCAGCAGTGAGGGCAGGGGCGACCTCAATCAGCCCCAGCATTTT.

The chain links TRBV18 to TRBJ2-1, with D maybe TRBD1 (5 bases). This CDR3 contains 18 residues. Germline V gene lookup returns CDR1 KGHSH and CDR2 LQKENI. Deletions cut 0 bases from V and 0 bases from J, with 15 bases between. CDR3 bases: TGTGCCAGCTCACCACCCCAGGGCGGCGCGAGCTCCTACAATGAGCAGTTCTTC. Its translation: CASSPPQGGASSYNEQFF.

The gene calls are TRBV5-5 and TRBJ2-7; D call uncertain. Trimming shortened V by 7 bases and J by 4 bases, and 3 bases separated the two germline ends. This CDR3 is 9 amino acids long. The germline V gene has CDR1 SGHKS and CDR2 YYEKEE (reference sequence). The CDR3 DNA sequence: TGTGCCAGCCCTTACGAGCAGTACTTC. Protein: CASPYEQYF.

This chain links TRBV11-1 with TRBJ2-7; TRBD1 aligns across 7 bases. The CDR3 sequence is 14 residues long. Germline V gene data show CDR1 as SGHAT and CDR2 as FQDESV (reference sequence). The J segment lost 0 bases and the V segment lost 5 bases, leaving 4 bases of the junction unmatched. The CDR3 nucleotides read TGTGCCAGCAGCCTCAGACAGGGCTCCTACGAGCAGTACTTC. This gives the protein CASSLRQGSYEQYF.